This paragraph reports one T cell receptor beta chain. Other DNA sequences of this sample code for an identical CDR3. The method was immunoSEQ multiplex PCR; TCRdb's version includes in-frame clones alone and lacks a portion of them. The sample yields 2 million to 3 million clones, around 90% seen once. The data stem from a study of shared clonotypes between healthy human individuals. This CDR3 contains 17 residues. With 1 base clipped from V and 2 bases from J, the junction kept 4 bases outside the gene matches. CDR1 is SGHTA and CDR2 is FQGNSA in the germline V gene. What was sequenced was naive CD4+ T cells sorted from blood. Documented subset: CD45RA+ positively selected. The receptor was isolated from a man between 18 and 35 years old in good health. V and J are TRBV7-2 and TRBJ2-3; 12 positions agree with TRBD2. The chain's CDR3 is CASSLEGLAGFTDTQYF. CDR3 bases: TGTGCCAGCAGCTTAGAGGGACTAGCGGGTTTCACAGATACGCAGTATTTT.